These T cell receptor beta chains were read from a single sample in a study of neurological immune-mediated disorders. Each CDR3 protein is one row after TCRdb ran MiXCR on the 5' RACE reads. The sample holds roughly 56,000 distinct CDR3 sequences; roughly an eighth are singletons and the top ten take around 1.9%. Source material: PBMCs. These TCRs come from a man in his fifties or sixties in good health. The CDR3 runs from the conserved cysteine through the conserved F or W. D genes are given only for firm matches. Clone sizes are given selectively: once, few, many, or a class where the clone is expanded.

d_gene: TRBD1
j_gene: TRBJ2-1
abundance: many
v_gene: TRBV6-2/TRBV6-3
CDR3aa: CASSQGGEQFF
CDR3nt: TGTGCCAGCAGTCAAGGGGGCGAGCAGTTCTTC

d_gene: .
j_gene: TRBJ2-5
abundance: many
v_gene: TRBV20-1
CDR3aa: CSASDGAEETQYF
CDR3nt: TGCAGTGCTAGTGACGGGGCCGAAGAGACCCAGTACTTC

d_gene: TRBD1
j_gene: TRBJ2-2
abundance: .
v_gene: TRBV5-1
CDR3aa: CAIRGQGSNTVELFF
CDR3nt: TGCGCCATCCGCGGACAGGGTTCGAACACCGTGGAGCTGTTTTTT

d_gene: .
j_gene: TRBJ2-7
abundance: many
v_gene: TRBV12-3/TRBV12-4
CDR3aa: CASSLATQGREQYF
CDR3nt: TGTGCCAGCAGTTTAGCAACACAGGGAAGGGAGCAGTACTTC

d_gene: .
j_gene: TRBJ2-2
abundance: many
v_gene: TRBV7-9
CDR3aa: CASSLDRDSNTGELFF
CDR3nt: TGTGCCAGCAGCTTGGACCGGGACTCCAACACCGGGGAGCTGTTTTTT

d_gene: TRBD2
j_gene: TRBJ2-4
abundance: many
v_gene: TRBV20-1
CDR3aa: CSAWTSGGLAKNIQYF
CDR3nt: TGCAGTGCGTGGACTAGCGGGGGGCTAGCCAAAAACATTCAGTACTTC

d_gene: .
j_gene: TRBJ1-4
abundance: many
v_gene: TRBV5-6
CDR3aa: CASSLLSATNEKLFF
CDR3nt: TGTGCCAGCAGCTTGCTGTCTGCAACTAATGAAAAACTGTTTTTT

d_gene: .
j_gene: TRBJ2-1
abundance: many
v_gene: TRBV2
CDR3aa: CASGGAAGEQFF
CDR3nt: TGTGCCAGCGGGGGCGCAGCAGGTGAGCAGTTCTTC

d_gene: TRBD2
j_gene: TRBJ2-5
abundance: many
v_gene: TRBV2
CDR3aa: CASSGLAGVQETQYF
CDR3nt: TGTGCCAGCAGTGGACTAGCGGGGGTTCAAGAGACCCAGTACTTC

d_gene: .
j_gene: TRBJ2-5
abundance: medium-sized
v_gene: TRBV12-3/TRBV12-4
CDR3aa: CASSSPEGETQYF
CDR3nt: TGTGCCAGCAGCTCCCCCGAGGGGGAGACCCAGTACTTC

d_gene: TRBD1
j_gene: TRBJ1-6
abundance: many
v_gene: TRBV7-2
CDR3aa: CASSLGTGFNSPLHF
CDR3nt: TGTGCCAGCAGCTTAGGGACAGGGTTTAATTCACCCCTCCACTTT

d_gene: TRBD1
j_gene: TRBJ2-5
abundance: .
v_gene: TRBV5-1
CDR3aa: CASSLGQVQETQYF
CDR3nt: TGCGCCAGCAGCTTAGGACAGGTTCAAGAGACCCAGTACTTC

d_gene: .
j_gene: TRBJ2-3
abundance: many
v_gene: TRBV6-2/TRBV6-3
CDR3aa: CATFDSGSGTDTQYF
CDR3nt: TGTGCCACCTTTGACTCGGGGTCTGGCACAGATACGCAGTATTTT

d_gene: .
j_gene: TRBJ2-2
abundance: .
v_gene: TRBV12-3/TRBV12-4
CDR3aa: CASSFRKRFGTVELFF
CDR3nt: TGTGCCAGCAGTTTCAGGAAGCGGTTCGGCACCGTGGAGCTGTTTTTT

d_gene: .
j_gene: TRBJ1-5
abundance: many
v_gene: TRBV5-5
CDR3aa: CASSSGVGQPQHF
CDR3nt: TGTGCCAGCAGCTCAGGGGTAGGACAGCCCCAGCATTTT

d_gene: .
j_gene: TRBJ1-1
abundance: many
v_gene: TRBV5-1
CDR3aa: CASSLAEGGTEAFF
CDR3nt: TGCGCCAGCAGCTTGGCCGAGGGGGGCACTGAAGCTTTCTTT

d_gene: .
j_gene: TRBJ1-3
abundance: many
v_gene: TRBV6-6
CDR3aa: CASSSRGQGSYTIYF
CDR3nt: TGTGCCAGCAGTTCCCGTGGGCAGGGGTCTTACACCATATATTTT

d_gene: TRBD2
j_gene: TRBJ2-3
abundance: many
v_gene: TRBV7-3
CDR3aa: CASSLSGNTDTQYF
CDR3nt: TGTGCCAGCAGCCTTAGCGGGAACACAGATACGCAGTATTTT

d_gene: TRBD1
j_gene: TRBJ2-7
abundance: .
v_gene: TRBV7-2
CDR3aa: CASRRGQSSYEQYF
CDR3nt: TGTGCCAGCCGCAGGGGACAGAGCTCCTACGAGCAGTACTTC

d_gene: TRBD2
j_gene: TRBJ2-5
abundance: many
v_gene: TRBV5-1
CDR3aa: CASTVLSGGQETQYF
CDR3nt: TGCGCCAGCACCGTGCTCAGCGGGGGGCAAGAGACCCAGTACTTC

d_gene: .
j_gene: TRBJ1-6
abundance: many
v_gene: TRBV7-9
CDR3aa: CASSLATVGDSPLHF
CDR3nt: TGTGCCAGCAGCTTAGCGACAGTGGGGGATTCACCCCTCCACTTT

d_gene: .
j_gene: TRBJ1-5
abundance: many
v_gene: TRBV7-2
CDR3aa: CASSLAGDYQPQHF
CDR3nt: TGTGCCAGCAGCTTAGCGGGGGATTATCAGCCCCAGCATTTT

d_gene: .
j_gene: TRBJ2-7
abundance: many
v_gene: TRBV20-1
CDR3aa: CSARDSGYEQYF
CDR3nt: TGCAGTGCTAGAGATAGCGGCTACGAGCAGTACTTC

d_gene: TRBD2
j_gene: TRBJ2-7
abundance: many
v_gene: TRBV6-1
CDR3aa: CASSERRRLAGDEQYF
CDR3nt: TGTGCCAGCAGTGAAAGAAGGCGGCTAGCGGGGGACGAGCAGTACTTC

d_gene: TRBD1
j_gene: TRBJ1-6
abundance: few
v_gene: TRBV20-1
CDR3aa: CSARRGTGENSPLHF
CDR3nt: TGCAGTGCTAGACGAGGGACAGGGGAAAATTCACCCCTCCACTTT

d_gene: .
j_gene: TRBJ1-2
abundance: many
v_gene: TRBV4-3
CDR3aa: CASSQETRVGYTF
CDR3nt: TGCGCCAGCAGCCAAGAAACCAGGGTTGGCTACACCTTC

d_gene: .
j_gene: TRBJ1-1
abundance: many
v_gene: TRBV7-2
CDR3aa: CASSLNKAAGEAFF
CDR3nt: TGTGCCAGCAGCTTAAATAAGGCCGCTGGTGAAGCTTTCTTT

d_gene: .
j_gene: TRBJ1-5
abundance: many
v_gene: TRBV6-6
CDR3aa: CASSPQDGNQPQHF
CDR3nt: TGTGCCAGCAGCCCTCAGGACGGTAATCAGCCCCAGCATTTT

d_gene: .
j_gene: TRBJ1-1
abundance: many
v_gene: TRBV11-2
CDR3aa: CASSPQYGTEAFF
CDR3nt: TGTGCCAGCAGCCCCCAATACGGCACTGAAGCTTTCTTT

d_gene: .
j_gene: TRBJ1-1
abundance: many
v_gene: TRBV5-1
CDR3aa: CASRKGEMNTEAFF
CDR3nt: TGCGCCAGCAGGAAGGGAGAGATGAACACTGAAGCTTTCTTT

d_gene: .
j_gene: TRBJ1-1
abundance: many
v_gene: TRBV5-1
CDR3aa: CASSSSRGNTEAFF
CDR3nt: TGCGCCAGCAGCTCAAGCAGGGGAAACACTGAAGCTTTCTTT

d_gene: .
j_gene: TRBJ2-1
abundance: many
v_gene: TRBV6-5
CDR3aa: CASSSRLYNEQFF
CDR3nt: TGTGCCAGCAGTTCTAGACTTTACAATGAGCAGTTCTTC

d_gene: .
j_gene: TRBJ2-7
abundance: many
v_gene: TRBV15
CDR3aa: CATSREVEGNEQYF
CDR3nt: TGTGCCACCAGCAGAGAGGTGGAGGGGAACGAGCAGTACTTC

d_gene: TRBD1
j_gene: TRBJ2-3
abundance: .
v_gene: TRBV7-6
CDR3aa: CASSLMTGYTDTQYF
CDR3nt: TGTGCCAGCAGCTTAATGACAGGGTACACAGATACGCAGTATTTT

d_gene: .
j_gene: TRBJ2-5
abundance: many
v_gene: TRBV5-1
CDR3aa: CASAKRMETQYF
CDR3nt: TGCGCCAGCGCGAAGCGTATGGAGACCCAGTACTTC

d_gene: .
j_gene: TRBJ2-1
abundance: many
v_gene: TRBV7-2
CDR3aa: CASSLGTGSYNEQFF
CDR3nt: TGTGCCAGCAGCTTAGGGACGGGCTCCTACAATGAGCAGTTCTTC

d_gene: .
j_gene: TRBJ1-5
abundance: many
v_gene: TRBV5-5
CDR3aa: CASSLTESNQPQHF
CDR3nt: TGTGCCAGCAGCTTGACAGAGAGCAATCAGCCCCAGCATTTT

d_gene: TRBD1
j_gene: TRBJ2-2
abundance: .
v_gene: TRBV27
CDR3aa: CATAGTGISGGELFF
CDR3nt: TGTGCCACCGCCGGGACAGGGATCTCTGGCGGGGAGCTGTTTTTT

d_gene: TRBD1
j_gene: TRBJ1-3
abundance: many
v_gene: TRBV5-5
CDR3aa: CASSGDRRNTIYF
CDR3nt: TGTGCCAGCAGCGGGGACAGAAGAAACACCATATATTTT

d_gene: .
j_gene: TRBJ2-7
abundance: many
v_gene: TRBV20-1
CDR3aa: CSVMDGYEQYF
CDR3nt: TGCAGTGTAATGGACGGCTACGAGCAGTACTTC

d_gene: .
j_gene: TRBJ1-6
abundance: many
v_gene: TRBV7-2
CDR3aa: CASGGGREPLHF
CDR3nt: TGTGCCTCCGGCGGGGGGCGCGAGCCCCTCCACTTT

d_gene: .
j_gene: TRBJ2-2
abundance: many
v_gene: TRBV5-1
CDR3aa: CASSLVGSNTGELFF
CDR3nt: TGCGCCAGCAGCTTAGTCGGTTCTAACACCGGGGAGCTGTTTTTT

d_gene: .
j_gene: TRBJ2-7
abundance: many
v_gene: TRBV5-1
CDR3aa: CASSSWTPEGEQYF
CDR3nt: TGCGCCAGCAGCTCGTGGACCCCGGAGGGTGAGCAGTACTTC

d_gene: .
j_gene: TRBJ1-2
abundance: many
v_gene: TRBV4-3
CDR3aa: CASSQGRGANYGYTF
CDR3nt: TGCGCCAGCAGCCAAGGGAGGGGAGCTAACTATGGCTACACCTTC

d_gene: TRBD1
j_gene: TRBJ2-5
abundance: .
v_gene: TRBV6-1
CDR3aa: CASSAGGPQETQYF
CDR3nt: TGTGCCAGCAGTGCAGGGGGCCCCCAAGAGACCCAGTACTTT

d_gene: .
j_gene: TRBJ2-7
abundance: many
v_gene: TRBV28
CDR3aa: CASIRGGNSYEQYF
CDR3nt: TGTGCCAGCATACGCGGCGGGAACTCCTACGAGCAGTACTTC

d_gene: .
j_gene: TRBJ2-7
abundance: .
v_gene: TRBV9
CDR3aa: CASSTYLCSVGTGGYEQYF
CDR3nt: .

d_gene: .
j_gene: TRBJ2-4
abundance: many
v_gene: TRBV27
CDR3aa: CASSFSVKNIQYF
CDR3nt: TGTGCCAGCAGCTTTTCGGTTAAAAACATTCAGTACTTC

d_gene: .
j_gene: TRBJ2-3
abundance: many
v_gene: TRBV10-3
CDR3aa: CAISESVGEDTQYF
CDR3nt: TGTGCCATCAGTGAGTCTGTAGGGGAGGATACGCAGTATTTT

d_gene: .
j_gene: TRBJ2-1
abundance: many
v_gene: TRBV6-2/TRBV6-3
CDR3aa: CATNSVFYNEQFF
CDR3nt: TGTGCCACCAATTCCGTATTTTACAATGAGCAGTTCTTC

d_gene: TRBD1
j_gene: TRBJ2-1
abundance: .
v_gene: TRBV12-3/TRBV12-4
CDR3aa: CASSPRQGSYNEQFF
CDR3nt: TGTGCCAGCAGTCCTCGACAGGGGTCCTACAATGAGCAGTTCTTC

d_gene: TRBD2
j_gene: TRBJ2-7
abundance: many
v_gene: TRBV20-1
CDR3aa: CSARELAKTYEQYF
CDR3nt: TGCAGTGCTAGAGAACTAGCGAAAACCTACGAGCAGTACTTC